This T cell receptor (beta chain) was sequenced in a study of cytomegalovirus exposure and HLA in healthy donors. Overall study findings and caveats: Looking again later, the authors saw that most CMV-associated TCR beta chains seemed HLA-restricted.

Use of 60 Vbeta and 13 Jbeta primers characterized the PCR. This table comes from immunoSEQ multiplex PCR, and its TCRdb copy is limited to in-frame clones, with some not included. The repertoire includes 150,000 to 200,000 clones, about four fifths of them detected once, and 4.5% to 5.5% sits in the top ten. CDR1 is MDHEN and CDR2 is SYDVKM in the germline V gene. CDR3 length: 15 residues. V lost 7 bases to trimming and J lost 0 bases, with 16 bases between them. For this clone: The antigen is undetermined.

The rearrangement links TRBV28 to TRBJ2-7; possibly TRBD2 for D (5 bases). This clonotype originated in a man between 18 and 35 years old in good health and CMV-seronegative. Material: PBMCs. CDR3 coding DNA: TGTGCCAGCACAGACCTAGGGAGAAGCTCCTACGAGCAGTACTTC. As protein: CASTDLGRSSYEQYF.